These 18 T cell receptor beta chains were sequenced from one sample in a study of blood T cells in healthy people across ages. Through a sample-barcoded 5' primer and a J-beta primer mix, a second PCR was run for about 6 to 12 cycles. TCRdb used MiXCR to reprocess the 5' RACE reads, holding one entry per CDR3 protein. Of about 680,000 distinct CDR3 sequences listed, approximately 49% are singletons. The sample was blood. These receptors all stem from a woman aged 55-75 years in good health.

V is TRBV4-1 and J is TRBJ2-5, with D perhaps matching TRBD1 (6 bases). From germline, CDR1 is MGHRA and CDR2 YSYEKL. V lost 6 bases and J lost 5, with 16 bases in between. This CDR3 comprises 14 residues. The chain's CDR3 is CASRPTRGRETQYF. The CDR3 nucleotides are TGCGCCAGCAGACCAACCAGGGGCAGGGAGACCCAGTACTTC.

This clonotype appeared a few times. This chain connects TRBV29-1 to TRBJ2-6, with TRBD2 matching 11 bases. The V and J ends lost 0 bases and 4 bases, in that order; junction bases with no gene match: 14. This CDR3 spans 20 amino acids. Germline V gene sequence: CDR1 SQVTM, CDR2 ANQGSEA. As DNA, the CDR3 is TGCAGCGTTGAAGATCGGGGTAGCGGGAGGGCCCTTTCCGGGGCCAACGTCCTGACTTTC. Its protein is CSVEDRGSGRALSGANVLTF.

This clonotype was seen ten or more times. The chain joins TRBV6-5 to TRBJ2-2; 10 bases fit TRBD1. Germline lookup yields CDR1 MNHEY and CDR2 SVGAGI. The CDR3 sequence is 13 residues long. Unmatched junction bases numbered 4, after V lost 10 bases and J lost 5 bases. This CDR3 is CATWTGGTGELFF. CDR3 in DNA: TGTGCCACCTGGACAGGGGGTACCGGGGAGCTGTTTTTT.

In the case of this clonotype: The DNA is omitted, as the CDR3 cannot be located on it reliably, and the CDR3 follows TCRdb's listing. V gene TRBV20-1 combines with J gene TRBJ1-2; the table assigns TRBD1, which was not confirmed against the DNA. Termini included, the CDR3 measures 16 amino acids. The germline gives CDR1 DFQATT, CDR2 SNEGSKA (reference sequence). CDR3 residues: CSAQRVRRRANYGCTF.

On this clonotype itself: A much larger clonotype is one base distant, so this may be a read error. This chain joins TRBV7-2 and TRBJ2-3; 9 positions match TRBD2. The CDR3 sequence is 15 residues long. Germline V gives CDR1 SGHTA, CDR2 FQGNSA. The CDR3 nucleotides are TGTGCCAGCAGCCTACTTAGCGGGGGCGGGAGTACGCGGTATTTT. Its protein is CASSLLSGGGSTRYF. The entire variable domain, with the rest obtained from reference TRBV7-2 and TRBJ2-3, is as follows: GAGVSQSPSNKVTEKGKDVELRCDPISGHTALYWYRQSLGQGLEFLIYFQGNSAPDKSGLPSDRFSAERTGGSVSTLTIQRTQQEDSAVYLCASSLLSGGGSTRYFGPGTRLTVL.

The chain carries TRBV5-1 and TRBJ1-2; D remains ambiguous. Trimming removed 0 bases at V and 4 bases at J, with 7 bases between. The length of the CDR3 is 13 residues. Germline CDR1 SGHRS, CDR2 YFSETQ. The DNA for the CDR3 is TGCGCCAGCAGCTTGGACGGTTCCTATGGCTACACCTTC. This encodes CASSLDGSYGYTF.

The V call is TRBV28, the J call TRBJ2-7, with TRBD1 identical over 11 bases. There are 12 residues in the CDR3. CDR1 is MDHEN, CDR2 SYDVKM, per germline. The junction had 4 bases not matched to a gene; V was cut back by 8 bases and J by 7 bases. CDR3 in amino acids: CASRGTGGEQYF. The CDR3 DNA is TGTGCCAGCCGAGGGACAGGGGGTGAGCAGTACTTC.

This chain uses TRBV6-1 with TRBJ1-2, with D unclear. V lost 6 bases and J 8 bases, leaving 16 bases between the germline ends. The CDR3 has 13 residues. Germline CDR1 MNHNS, CDR2 SASEGT. This chain's CDR3 is CASRETGSEGYTF. The CDR3 bases are TGTGCCAGCAGGGAAACTGGGTCGGAAGGCTACACCTTC.

The rearrangement uses TRBV4-3 and TRBJ2-3; 9 nucleotides agree with TRBD1. V lost 1 base, J lost 1 base, and 0 bases stayed unmatched. CDR1 and CDR2 (germline): LGHNA, YSLEER. The CDR3 has 15 amino acids. The CDR3 nucleotides read TGCGCCAGCAGCCAAGGACAGGGGGGCACAGATACGCAGTATTTT. This sequence encodes CASSQGQGGTDTQYF.

The chain recombines TRBV20-1 with TRBJ1-1; possible D gene TRBD1, 5 bases. Germline V gives CDR1 DFQATT, CDR2 SNEGSKA (reference sequence). V was clipped by 3 bases and J by 1 base, with 12 bases between them. CDR3 length: 14 amino acids. Here the CDR3 reads CSASHGTTNTEAFF. The DNA of the CDR3 is TGCAGTGCTAGCCACGGGACGACGAACACTGAAGCTTTCTTT.

The chain combines TRBV7-9 with TRBJ2-1; D ambiguous. Trimming took off 5 bases at V and 6 bases at J, with 14 bases between the two ends. CDR1 is SEHNR and CDR2 is FQNEAQ in the germline V gene (reference sequence). The CDR3 extends over 14 amino acids. The CDR3 reads CASSQTGRSNEQFF. DNA of the CDR3: TGTGCCAGCAGCCAAACCGGGCGTAGCAATGAGCAGTTCTTC.

The V gene is TRBV5-1, the J gene TRBJ2-7; D might be TRBD1 or TRBD2, each matching 5 bases. Deletions cut 4 bases from V and 3 bases from J, with 14 bases between. The CDR3 length is 14 residues. CDR1 is SGHRS, CDR2 YFSETQ, per germline. The DNA for the CDR3 is TGCGCCAGCAGCAGTTTTTGGGGGAGCTACGAGCAGTACTTC. Translation: CASSSFWGSYEQYF.

The V call is TRBV2, the J call TRBJ2-2; 8 bases align to TRBD1. The CDR3 is 13 residues long. The germline V gene encodes CDR1 SNHLY and CDR2 FYNNEI. The V and J ends lost 8 bases and 6 bases, in that order; junction bases with no gene match: 5. The CDR3, as DNA: TGTGCCAGCCTACAGGGGGAGGCCGGGGAGCTGTTTTTT. It encodes CASLQGEAGELFF.

The rearrangement joins TRBV7-9 to TRBJ1-2; 7 bases agree with TRBD1. The CDR3 consists of 16 residues. Losses at the gene ends were 5 bases for V and 7 bases for J; bases not matched to a gene: 16. Germline lookup yields CDR1 SEHNR and CDR2 FQNEAQ (reference sequence). The CDR3 DNA follows: TGTGCCAGCAGCCACCCAGGGACAGCGGGGGCCAGTGGCTACACCTTC. The encoded protein is CASSHPGTAGASGYTF.

There are many counts of this clonotype. This rearrangement joins TRBV7-9 to TRBJ1-2; 7 bases fit TRBD1. The trim removed 0 bases at V and 4 bases at J, leaving 5 bases unmatched. The germline CDR1 and CDR2 sequences are SEHNR and FQNEAQ (reference sequence). The CDR3 is 15 amino acids. The CDR3 sequence: CASSLAGGAGYGYTF. The DNA of the CDR3 is TGTGCCAGCAGCTTAGCAGGGGGCGCCGGCTATGGCTACACCTTC.

This clonotype was picked up a small number of times. The gene calls are TRBV20-1 and TRBJ2-5, with 7 bases identical to TRBD1. The junction had 7 bases not matched to a gene; V was cut back by 5 bases and J by 1 base. Germline CDR1 and CDR2: DFQATT and SNEGSKA (reference sequence). The CDR3 contains 14 residues. The CDR3 sequence: CSAGQRTGQETQYF. CDR3 coding DNA: TGCAGTGCTGGACAACGGACAGGCCAAGAGACCCAGTACTTC.

This clonotype has only a few counts. The DNA of the CDR3 is TGCAGTGCTAGAGCAGGCTGGGAAAACATTCAGTACTTC. Its translation is CSARAGWENIQYF. The chain couples TRBV20-1 to TRBJ2-4; D is unresolved. The germline CDR1 and CDR2 sequences are DFQATT and SNEGSKA (reference sequence). The V end lost 1 base, the J end lost 5 bases, and 9 bases lay between the germline ends. The CDR3 spans 13 residues.

This clonotype was seen a handful of times. The V and J genes are TRBV29-1 and TRBJ2-4; no reliable D call. Trimming pared 4 bases from V and 0 bases from J, leaving 10 bases between. The CDR3 runs to 14 residues. CDR1 is SQVTM and CDR2 is ANQGSEA in the germline V gene. The CDR3, as DNA: TGCAGCGTTGTTGCGCCTCTAGCCAAAAACATTCAGTACTTC. This encodes CSVVAPLAKNIQYF.